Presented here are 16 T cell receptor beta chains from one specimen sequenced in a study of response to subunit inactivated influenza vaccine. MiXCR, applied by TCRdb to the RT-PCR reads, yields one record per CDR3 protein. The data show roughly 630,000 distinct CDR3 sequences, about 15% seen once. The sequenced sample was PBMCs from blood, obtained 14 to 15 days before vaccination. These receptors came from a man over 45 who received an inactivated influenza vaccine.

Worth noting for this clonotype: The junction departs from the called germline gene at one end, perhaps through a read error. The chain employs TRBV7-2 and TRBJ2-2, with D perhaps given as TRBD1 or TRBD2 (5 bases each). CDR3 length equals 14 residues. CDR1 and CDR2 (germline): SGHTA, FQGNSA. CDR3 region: CASSGTENTGELCF. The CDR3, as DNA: TGTGCCAGCAGCGGGACGGAAAACACCGGGGAGCTGTGTTTT.

DNA of the CDR3: TGTGCCAGCAGTTACCCACAGGGGGCTGGAAACACCATATATTTT. Its translation is CASSYPQGAGNTIYF. The rearrangement links TRBV6-5 to TRBJ1-3, with 8 bases aligning to TRBD1. CDR3 length equals 15 residues. V lost 2 bases, J lost 2 bases, and 2 bases stayed unmatched. CDR1 is MNHEY and CDR2 is SVGAGI in the germline V gene.

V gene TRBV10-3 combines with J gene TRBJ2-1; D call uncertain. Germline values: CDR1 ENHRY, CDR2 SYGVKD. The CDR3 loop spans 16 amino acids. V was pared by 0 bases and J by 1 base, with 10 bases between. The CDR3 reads CAISESIVGSYNEQFF. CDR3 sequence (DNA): TGTGCCATCAGTGAGTCGATAGTCGGGTCCTACAATGAGCAGTTCTTC.

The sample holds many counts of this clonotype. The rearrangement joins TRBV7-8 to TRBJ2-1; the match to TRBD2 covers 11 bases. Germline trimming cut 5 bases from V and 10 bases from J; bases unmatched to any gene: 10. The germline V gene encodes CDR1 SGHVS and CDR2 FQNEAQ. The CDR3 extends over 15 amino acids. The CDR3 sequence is CASSPLLAGVVEQFF. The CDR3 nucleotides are TGTGCCAGCAGCCCACTACTAGCGGGAGTTGTCGAGCAGTTCTTC.

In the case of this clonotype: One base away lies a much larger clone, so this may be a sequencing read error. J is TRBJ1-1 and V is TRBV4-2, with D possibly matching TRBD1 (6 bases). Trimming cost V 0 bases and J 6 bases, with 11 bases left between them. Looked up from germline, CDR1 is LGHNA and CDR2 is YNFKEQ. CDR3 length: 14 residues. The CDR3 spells CASSQDTGSAEAFF. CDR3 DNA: TGTGCCAGCAGCCAAGATACAGGGTCGGCTGAAGCTTTCTTT.

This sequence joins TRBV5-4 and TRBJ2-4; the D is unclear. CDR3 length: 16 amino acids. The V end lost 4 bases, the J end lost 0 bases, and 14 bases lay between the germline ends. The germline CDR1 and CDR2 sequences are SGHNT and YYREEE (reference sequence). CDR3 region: CASSPTSRLAKNIQYF. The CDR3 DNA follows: TGTGCCAGCAGCCCGACCTCTCGACTAGCCAAAAACATTCAGTACTTC.

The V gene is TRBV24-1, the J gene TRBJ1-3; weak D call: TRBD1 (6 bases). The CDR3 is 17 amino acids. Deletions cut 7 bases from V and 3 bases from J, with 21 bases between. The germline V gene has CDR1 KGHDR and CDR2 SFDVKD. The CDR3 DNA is TGTGCCACCAGCAGGAGAACAGGGAAAGGCTTTGGAAACACCATATATTTT. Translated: CATSRRTGKGFGNTIYF.

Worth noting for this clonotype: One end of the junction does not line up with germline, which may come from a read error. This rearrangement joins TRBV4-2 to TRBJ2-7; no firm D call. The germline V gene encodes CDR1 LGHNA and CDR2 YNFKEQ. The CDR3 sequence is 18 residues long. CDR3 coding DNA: TGTGCCACCAGCCAAGATTTTCCCCCGAGTTTAGGATCGTACGAGCAGTACTTC. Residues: CATSQDFPPSLGSYEQYF.

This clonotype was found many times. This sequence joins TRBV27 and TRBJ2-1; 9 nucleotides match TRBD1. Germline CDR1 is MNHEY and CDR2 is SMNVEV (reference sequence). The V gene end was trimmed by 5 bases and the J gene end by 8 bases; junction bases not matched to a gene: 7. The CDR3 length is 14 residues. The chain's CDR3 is CASSIRTGVHEQFF. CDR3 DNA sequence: TGTGCCAGCAGTATCAGGACAGGGGTGCATGAGCAGTTCTTC.

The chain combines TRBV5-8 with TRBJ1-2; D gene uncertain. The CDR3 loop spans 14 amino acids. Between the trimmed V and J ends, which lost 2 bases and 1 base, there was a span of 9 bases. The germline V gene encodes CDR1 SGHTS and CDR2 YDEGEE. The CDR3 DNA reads TGTGCCAGCAGCTTACCACTGTTTAACTATGGCTACACCTTC. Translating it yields CASSLPLFNYGYTF.

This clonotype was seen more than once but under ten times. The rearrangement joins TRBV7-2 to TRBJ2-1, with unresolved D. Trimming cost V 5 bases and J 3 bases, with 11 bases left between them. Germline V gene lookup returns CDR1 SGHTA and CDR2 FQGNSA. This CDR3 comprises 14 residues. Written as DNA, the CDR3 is TGTGCCAGCAGCACCCCTAACCTCTACAATGAGCAGTTCTTC. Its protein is CASSTPNLYNEQFF.

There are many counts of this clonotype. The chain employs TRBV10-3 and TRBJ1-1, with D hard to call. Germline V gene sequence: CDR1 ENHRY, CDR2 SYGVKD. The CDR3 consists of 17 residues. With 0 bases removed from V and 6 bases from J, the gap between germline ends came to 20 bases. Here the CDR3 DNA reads TGTGCCATCAGTGAGTCGATAGGCCTGACTCGGACGGCTGAAGCTTTCTTT. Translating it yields CAISESIGLTRTAEAFF.

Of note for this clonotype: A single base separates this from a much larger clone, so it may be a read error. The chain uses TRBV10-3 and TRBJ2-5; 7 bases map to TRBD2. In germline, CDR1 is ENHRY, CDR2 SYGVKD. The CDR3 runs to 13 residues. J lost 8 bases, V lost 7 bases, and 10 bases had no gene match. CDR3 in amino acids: CAIKASGGDTQYF. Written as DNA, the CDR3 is TGTGCCATCAAGGCTAGCGGTGGTGATACCCAGTACTTC.

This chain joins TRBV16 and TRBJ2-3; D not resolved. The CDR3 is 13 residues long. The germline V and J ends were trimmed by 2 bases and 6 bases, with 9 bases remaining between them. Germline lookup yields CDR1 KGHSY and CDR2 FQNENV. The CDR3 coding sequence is TGTGCCAGCAGCCAACACCCTGGGGATACGCAGTATTTT. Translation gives CASSQHPGDTQYF. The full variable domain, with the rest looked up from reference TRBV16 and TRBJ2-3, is GEEVAQTPKHLVRGEGQKAKLYCAPIKGHSYVFWYQQVLKNEFKFLISFQNENVFDETGMPKERFSAKCLPNSPCSLEIQATKLEDSAVYFCASSQHPGDTQYFGPGTRLTVL.

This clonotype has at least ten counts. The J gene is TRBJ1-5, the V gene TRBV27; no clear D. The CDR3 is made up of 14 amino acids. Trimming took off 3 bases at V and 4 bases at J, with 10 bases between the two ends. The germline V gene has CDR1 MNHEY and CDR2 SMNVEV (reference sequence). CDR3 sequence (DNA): TGTGCCAGCAGTTTGTGGGGAGGGAATCAGCCCCAGCATTTT. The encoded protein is CASSLWGGNQPQHF.

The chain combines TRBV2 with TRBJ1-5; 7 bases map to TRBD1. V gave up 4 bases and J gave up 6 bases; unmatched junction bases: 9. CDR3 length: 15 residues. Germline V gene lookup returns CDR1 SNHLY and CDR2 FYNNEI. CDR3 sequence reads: CASSGGEGAGQPQHF. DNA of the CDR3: TGTGCCAGCAGTGGCGGGGAGGGGGCAGGTCAGCCCCAGCATTTT.